Each of the 26 T cell receptor beta chains below was sequenced from the same sample in a study of breast tumors, draining lymph nodes, adjacent tissues. Breast cancer patients provided tissue from their axillary draining lymph nodes. TCRdb processed the multiplex PCR reads anew with MiXCR; each CDR3 protein has one entry. The sample consists of nearly 200,000 distinct CDR3 sequences, 31% of them appearing once. Sequenced input: axillary lymph node tissue. The receptors shown here come from a female donor with breast cancer. Some clones in this sample may be carry-over from other donors' samples.

Comment on this clonotype: Compared with germline, one end of the junction differs, possibly owing to a read error. This rearrangement joins TRBV7-2 to TRBJ2-3, with 15 nucleotides matching TRBD2. This CDR3 is built from 19 residues. The germline gives CDR1 SGHTA, CDR2 FQGNSA. The CDR3 region is CAWSVVGLAGGPDPDTQCF. The CDR3, as DNA: TGTGCCTGGAGTGTAGTCGGACTAGCGGGGGGGCCCGATCCGGATACGCAGTGTTTT.

This clonotype was observed at least ten times. The CDR3 DNA reads as TGTGCCAGCAGCCGAGCGGGGGGAGGGGAGACCCAGTACTTC. Its protein is CASSRAGGGETQYF. This chain links TRBV12-3 or TRBV12-4 with TRBJ2-5; 9 positions match TRBD2. CDR3 length: 14 residues. V shed 6 bases, J shed 5 bases, and the junction held 7 bases outside the gene matches.

This clonotype was seen repeatedly, ten times or more. This chain links TRBV5-5 with TRBJ1-6; D perhaps matches TRBD1 (5 bases). Germline V gene data show CDR1 as SGHKS and CDR2 as YYEKEE (reference sequence). The CDR3 extends over 14 amino acids. Trimming cost V 0 bases and J 10 bases, with 11 bases left between them. CDR3 in DNA: TGTGCCAGCAGCTTGGATCAGGGTCAATCACCCCTCCACTTT. Its translation is CASSLDQGQSPLHF.

This clonotype came up once. The chain is built from TRBV20-1 and TRBJ1-2; possible D gene TRBD1, 5 bases. Trimming shortened V by 3 bases and J by 0 bases, and 11 bases separated the two germline ends. The germline V gene has CDR1 DFQATT and CDR2 SNEGSKA (reference sequence). CDR3 length: 14 amino acids. CDR3 region: CSASLAGPNYGYTF. CDR3 in DNA: TGCAGTGCTAGTCTAGCGGGACCTAACTATGGCTACACCTTC.

The V gene is TRBV29-1, the J gene TRBJ2-1; TRBD1 matches at 9 bases. Germline CDR1 SQVTM, CDR2 ANQGSEA. This CDR3 is built from 15 residues. Trimming at V came to 8 bases and at J to 7 bases, leaving 15 bases not matched to a gene. Here the CDR3 reads CSSESGTGNQNEQFF. CDR3 nucleotide sequence: TGCAGCAGTGAATCGGGGACAGGGAATCAGAATGAGCAGTTCTTC.

This clonotype has a count of ten or more. The chain combines TRBV20-1 with TRBJ2-1, with 7 bases matching TRBD2. The CDR3 spans 15 residues. Germline values: CDR1 DFQATT, CDR2 SNEGSKA (reference sequence). V shed 2 bases, J shed 2 bases, and the junction held 6 bases outside the gene matches. CDR3 protein: CSARLSGTPYNEQFF. In DNA form, the CDR3 reads TGCAGTGCTAGACTAAGCGGGACCCCCTACAATGAGCAGTTCTTC.

This clonotype occurred a few times. The genes are TRBV30 and TRBJ2-1, with D possibly being TRBD1 (6 bases). The V end lost 3 bases, the J end lost 5 bases, and 20 bases lay between the germline ends. Germline loops: CDR1 GTSNPN, CDR2 SVGIG (reference sequence). This CDR3 contains 16 residues. The CDR3 region is CAWSLIGGWDNNEQFF. CDR3 in DNA: TGTGCCTGGAGCCTAATAGGGGGTTGGGATAACAATGAGCAGTTCTTC. Full variable domain (remainder filled in from reference TRBV30 and TRBJ2-1): SQTIHQWPATLVQPVGSPLSLECTVEGTSNPNLYWYRQAAGRGLQLLFYSVGIGQISSEVPQNLSASRPQDRQFILSSKKLLLSDSGFYLCAWSLIGGWDNNEQFFGPGTRLTVL.

In this sample, this clonotype turned up many times. The chain couples TRBV19 to TRBJ2-7, with no clear D. This CDR3 comprises 14 residues. In germline, CDR1 is LNHDA, CDR2 SQIVND (reference sequence). Trimming cost V 3 bases and J 3 bases, with 12 bases left between them. The CDR3 nucleotides read TGTGCCAGTAGTATCGGCTCAGGTGGCTACGAGCAGTACTTC. Translating gives CASSIGSGGYEQYF.

This sequence joins TRBV4-2 and TRBJ2-1; 8 bases line up with TRBD2. CDR3 length equals 16 residues. With V trimmed by 0 bases and J by 7 bases, 8 bases remained unmatched. Germline V CDR1 and CDR2: LGHNA, YNFKEQ. CDR3: CASSQDISGGGNEQFF. CDR3 nucleotide sequence: TGTGCCAGCAGCCAAGATATCTCGGGGGGGGGTAATGAGCAGTTCTTC.

To note about this clonotype: Without the conserved terminal phenylalanine or tryptophan, this CDR3 likely stems from a read error. The gene calls are TRBV25-1 and TRBJ2-2, with TRBD2 matching 7 bases. This CDR3 comprises 15 residues. Germline CDR1 is MGHDK and CDR2 is SYGVNS. J lost 5 bases, V lost 6 bases, and 9 bases had no gene match. The CDR3 sequence is CASRGAGEGTGELFL. The CDR3 region has the DNA TGTGCCAGCAGAGGGGCGGGAGAGGGTACCGGGGAGCTGTTTCTT.

This clonotype came up many times. V usage is TRBV11-2 and J usage is TRBJ1-4; D not certain. Germline V lookup: CDR1 SGHAT, CDR2 FQNNGV. V dropped 5 bases and J dropped 7 bases, with 14 bases sitting between them. CDR3 length equals 14 residues. CDR3 loop: CASSPTLVGEKLFF. The CDR3 DNA reads TGTGCCAGCAGCCCGACACTTGTCGGTGAAAAACTGTTTTTT. Drawing the rest from reference TRBV11-2 and TRBJ1-4, the complete variable domain is EAGVAQSPRYKIIEKRQSVAFWCNPISGHATLYWYQQILGQGPKLLIQFQNNGVVDDSQLPKDRFSAERLKGVDSTLKIQPAKLEDSAVYLCASSPTLVGEKLFFGSGTQLSVL.

This clonotype showed up many times. The chain has TRBV7-9 and TRBJ2-1; D gene uncertain. The CDR3 spans 17 residues. V shed 4 bases and J shed 0 bases, with 16 bases lying between them. CDR1 and CDR2 (germline): SEHNR, FQNEAQ (reference sequence). The CDR3 coding sequence is TGTGCCAGCAGCTCTAGGTTAGCAGTAAGCTCCTACAATGAGCAGTTCTTC. Encoded protein: CASSSRLAVSSYNEQFF. The variable domain in full, completed from reference TRBV7-9 and TRBJ2-1, reads DTGVSQNPRHKITKRGQNVTFRCDPISEHNRLYWYRQTLGQGPEFLTYFQNEAQLEKSRLLSDRFSAERPKGSFSTLEIQRTEQGDSAMYLCASSSRLAVSSYNEQFFGPGTRLTVL.

This clonotype was found many times. The V gene is TRBV3-1, the J gene TRBJ1-2, with 8 bases matching TRBD1. V dropped 9 bases and J dropped 4; count of bases not matched to a gene: 10. The germline CDR1 and CDR2 sequences are LGHDT and YNNKEL (reference sequence). The CDR3 consists of 14 residues. The CDR3 DNA sequence: TGTGCCAGTAGTCCCTCCGGGACAGGCTATGGCTACACCTTC. Its translation: CASSPSGTGYGYTF.

This clonotype was seen a single time. One base away lies a much larger clone, so this may be a sequencing read error. J is TRBJ2-7 and V is TRBV6-1; 7 bases agree with TRBD2. The CDR3 has 15 residues. After removal of 5 bases from V and 2 bases from J, the junction contained 9 bases not matched to a gene. Germline CDR1 is MNHNS and CDR2 is SASEGT. The CDR3 spells CASSYASSGAYEQYF. As DNA, the CDR3 is TGTGCCAGCAGTTACGCGAGCAGCGGGGCCTACGAGCAGTACTTC.

This clonotype has at least ten counts. The chain combines TRBV12-3 or TRBV12-4 with TRBJ1-3; TRBD1 agrees at 8 bases. The CDR3 consists of 15 residues. V dropped 6 bases and J dropped 4; count of bases not matched to a gene: 8. Written as DNA, the CDR3 is TGTGCCAGCAGCCGTCAGGGGGCGCGAGGAAACACCATATATTTT. Translated, it gives CASSRQGARGNTIYF.

Note on this clonotype: Just one base apart from a much larger clone, this may be a read error. The V call is TRBV5-6, the J call TRBJ2-1; D is unclear. The V gene's germline CDR1 is SGHDT and CDR2 YYEEEE. Trimming shortened V by 5 bases and J by 9 bases, and 9 bases separated the two germline ends. The CDR3 runs 11 residues. This CDR3 reads CASSRAFEQFF. The DNA of the CDR3 is TGTGCCAGCAGTCGGGCGTTTGAGCAGTTCTTC.

This clonotype appeared many times. J is TRBJ2-1 and V is TRBV12-3 or TRBV12-4; 7 bases line up with TRBD1. This CDR3 region has 13 residues. V lost 1 base, J lost 10 bases, and 4 bases stayed unmatched. CDR3 sequence reads: CASSLGADREQFF. CDR3 coding DNA: TGTGCCAGCAGTTTAGGGGCGGACAGGGAGCAGTTCTTC.

This clonotype was picked up a small number of times. The chain has TRBV12-3 or TRBV12-4 and TRBJ1-1; D not certain. Trimming left V 6 bases short and J 3 bases short, with 11 bases between. This CDR3 is 13 amino acids long. The CDR3 DNA sequence: TGTGCCAGCAGGGCCGGACGCCACACTGAAGCTTTCTTT. Its translation: CASRAGRHTEAFF.

With respect to this clonotype: A much larger clone sits a single nucleotide away, making a read error possible. V is TRBV18 and J is TRBJ1-5; D is unresolved. Germline-derived CDR1 and CDR2 are KGHSH and LQKENI. The CDR3 has 14 amino acids. The CDR3 coding sequence is TGTGCCAGCCCACCGACACGTAGCAATCAGCCCCAGCATTTT. Amino acids: CASPPTRSNQPQHF.

This clonotype was picked up a small number of times. The chain carries TRBV5-1 and TRBJ2-1; no definite D call. V was shortened by 6 bases and J by 1 base, with 14 bases between the two germline ends. Germline V CDR1 and CDR2: SGHRS, YFSETQ. The CDR3 runs to 15 residues. This chain's CDR3 is CASKPIVGSYNEQFF. The CDR3 bases are TGCGCCAGCAAACCCATAGTAGGATCCTACAATGAGCAGTTCTTC.

This clonotype was found many times. The chain uses TRBV7-2 and TRBJ2-2; weak D call: TRBD1 (6 bases). Germline V gene lookup returns CDR1 SGHTA and CDR2 FQGNSA. The germline V and J ends were trimmed by 5 bases and 8 bases, with 15 bases remaining between them. The CDR3 has 14 residues. CDR3 loop: CASSLWGRAGELFF. The CDR3 coding sequence is TGTGCCAGCAGCCTCTGGGGGCGAGCGGGGGAGCTGTTTTTT.

This clonotype was seen ten or more times. This sequence joins TRBV6-1 and TRBJ2-1; no reliable D call. CDR1 is MNHNS and CDR2 is SASEGT in the germline V gene. Trimming took 6 bases from V and 3 from J, leaving 12 bases between them. This CDR3 spans 14 amino acids. The CDR3 nucleotides are TGTGCCAGCAGACACCCAACCCTCTACAATGAGCAGTTCTTC. Its protein is CASRHPTLYNEQFF.

The chain uses TRBV15 and TRBJ1-5; 9 positions match TRBD1. There are 15 residues in the CDR3. Germline CDR1 reads LNHNV; CDR2 reads YYDKDF (reference sequence). The V and J ends lost 6 bases and 3 bases, in that order; junction bases with no gene match: 6. The CDR3 is CATRTGGMNNQPQHF. CDR3 coding DNA: TGTGCCACCAGGACAGGGGGAATGAACAATCAGCCCCAGCATTTT.

A note on this clonotype: It may be a read error: a sequence one base away is much more abundant. The gene calls are TRBV11-2 and TRBJ2-1; 9 bases align to TRBD2. V lost 4 bases and J lost 6; bases outside the gene matches: 7. CDR1 SGHAT and CDR2 FQNNGV come from the germline V gene. The CDR3 contains 15 residues. The CDR3 loop is CASSSLAGACNEQFF. For the CDR3, the DNA is TGTGCCAGCAGCTCTTTAGCGGGAGCCTGCAATGAGCAGTTCTTC. Full variable domain (outside the CDR3, taken from reference TRBV11-2 and TRBJ2-1): EAGVAQSPRYKIIEKRQSVAFWCNPISGHATLYWYQQILGQGPKLLIQFQNNGVVDDSQLPKDRFSAERLKGVDSTLKIQPAKLEDSAVYLCASSSLAGACNEQFFGPGTRLTVL.

This clonotype was seen ten or more times. V is TRBV6-6 and J is TRBJ1-6; D call uncertain. Germline V gene data show CDR1 as MNHNY and CDR2 as SVGAGI (reference sequence). With 0 bases removed from V and 11 bases from J, the gap between germline ends came to 5 bases. The CDR3 covers 12 residues. The CDR3 is CASSYSDAPLHF. CDR3 nucleotides: TGTGCCAGCAGTTACTCGGACGCACCCCTCCACTTT.

This clonotype was observed at least ten times. The chain uses TRBV19 and TRBJ1-5; 9 bases line up with TRBD1. This CDR3 has 15 residues. Trimming at V came to 8 bases and at J to 4 bases, leaving 9 bases not matched to a gene. CDR1 and CDR2 (germline): LNHDA, SQIVND (reference sequence). The chain's CDR3 is CASALTGTGNQPQHF. As DNA, the CDR3 is TGTGCCAGTGCTCTCACCGGGACAGGGAATCAGCCCCAGCATTTT.